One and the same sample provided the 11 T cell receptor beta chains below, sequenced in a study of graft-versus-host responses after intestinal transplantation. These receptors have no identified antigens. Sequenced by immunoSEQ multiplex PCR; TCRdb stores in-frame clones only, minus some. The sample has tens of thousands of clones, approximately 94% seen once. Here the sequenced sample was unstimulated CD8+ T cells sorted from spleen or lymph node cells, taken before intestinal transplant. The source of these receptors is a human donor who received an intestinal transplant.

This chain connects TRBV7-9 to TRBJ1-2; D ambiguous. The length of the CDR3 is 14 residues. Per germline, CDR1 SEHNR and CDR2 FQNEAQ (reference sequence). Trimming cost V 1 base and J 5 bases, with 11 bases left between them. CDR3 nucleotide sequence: TGTGCCAGCAGCTTAGTCGGCAAAGCTTATGGCTACACCTTC. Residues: CASSLVGKAYGYTF.

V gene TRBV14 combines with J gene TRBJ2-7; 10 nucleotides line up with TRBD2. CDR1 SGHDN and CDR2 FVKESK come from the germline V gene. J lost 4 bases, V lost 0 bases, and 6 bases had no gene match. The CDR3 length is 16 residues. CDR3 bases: TGTGCCAGCAGCCAAGAATGGGGACTAGCGTCGTACGAGCAGTACTTC. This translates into CASSQEWGLASYEQYF.

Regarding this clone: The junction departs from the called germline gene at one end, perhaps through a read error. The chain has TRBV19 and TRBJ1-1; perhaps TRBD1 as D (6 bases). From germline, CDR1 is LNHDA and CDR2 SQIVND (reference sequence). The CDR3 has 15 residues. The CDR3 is CASSLDFGGFTEAFF. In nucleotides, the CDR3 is TGTGCCAGTAGTTTAGATTTCGGGGGCTTCACTGAAGCTTTCTTT.

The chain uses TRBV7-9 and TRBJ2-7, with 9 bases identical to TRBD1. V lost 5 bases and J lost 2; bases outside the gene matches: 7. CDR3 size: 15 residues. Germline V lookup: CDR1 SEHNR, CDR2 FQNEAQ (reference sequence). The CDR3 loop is CASSPWTGDPYEQYF. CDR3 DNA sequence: TGTGCCAGCAGCCCCTGGACAGGGGATCCCTACGAGCAGTACTTC.

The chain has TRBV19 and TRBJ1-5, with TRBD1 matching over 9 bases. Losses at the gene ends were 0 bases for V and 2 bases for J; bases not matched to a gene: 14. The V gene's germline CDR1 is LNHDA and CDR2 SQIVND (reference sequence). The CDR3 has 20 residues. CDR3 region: CASSIDSGQGIVGGNQPQHF. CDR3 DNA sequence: TGTGCCAGTAGTATAGATTCGGGACAGGGAATCGTCGGGGGCAATCAGCCCCAGCATTTT.

Here the CDR3 reads CASSFGQGDNQPQHF. The CDR3 DNA follows: TGTGCCAGCAGCTTCGGACAGGGGGACAATCAGCCCCAGCATTTT. This chain uses TRBV7-9 with TRBJ1-5; 10 nucleotides align to TRBD1. The CDR3 sequence is 15 residues long. The junction had 2 bases not matched to a gene; V was cut back by 3 bases and J by 3 bases. CDR1 and CDR2 (germline): SEHNR, FQNEAQ (reference sequence). Full variable domain (outside the CDR3, taken from reference TRBV7-9 and TRBJ1-5): DTGVSQNPRHKITKRGQNVTFRCDPISEHNRLYWYRQTLGQGPEFLTYFQNEAQLEKSRLLSDRFSAERPKGSFSTLEIQRTEQGDSAMYLCASSFGQGDNQPQHFGDGTRLSIL.

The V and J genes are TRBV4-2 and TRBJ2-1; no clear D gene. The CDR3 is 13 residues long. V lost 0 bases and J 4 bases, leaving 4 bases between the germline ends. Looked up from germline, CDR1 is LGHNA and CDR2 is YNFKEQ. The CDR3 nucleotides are TGTGCCAGCAGCCAAGATGGATACAATGAGCAGTTCTTC. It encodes CASSQDGYNEQFF.

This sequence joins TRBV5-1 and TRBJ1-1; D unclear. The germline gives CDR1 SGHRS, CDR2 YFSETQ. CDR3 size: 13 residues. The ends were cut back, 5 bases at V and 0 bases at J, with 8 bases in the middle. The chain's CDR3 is CASRPEMNTEAFF. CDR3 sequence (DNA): TGCGCCAGCAGGCCAGAGATGAACACTGAAGCTTTCTTT.

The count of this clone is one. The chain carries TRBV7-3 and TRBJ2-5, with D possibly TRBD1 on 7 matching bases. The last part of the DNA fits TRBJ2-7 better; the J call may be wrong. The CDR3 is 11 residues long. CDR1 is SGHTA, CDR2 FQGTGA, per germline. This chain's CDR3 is CASSGGNEQYF. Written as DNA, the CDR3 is TGTGCCAGCTCAGGGGGGAACGAGCAGTACTTC.

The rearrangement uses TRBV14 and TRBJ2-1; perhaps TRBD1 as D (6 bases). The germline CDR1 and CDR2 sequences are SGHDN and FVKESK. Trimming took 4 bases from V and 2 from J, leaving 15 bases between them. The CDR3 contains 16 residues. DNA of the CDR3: TGTGCCAGCAGCCCATCTCGGGACACCACCTACAATGAGCAGTTCTTC. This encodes CASSPSRDTTYNEQFF.

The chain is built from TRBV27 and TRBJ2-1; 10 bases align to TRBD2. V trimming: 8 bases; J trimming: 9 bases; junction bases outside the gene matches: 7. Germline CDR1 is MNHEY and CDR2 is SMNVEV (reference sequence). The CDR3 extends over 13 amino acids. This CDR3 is CASGSSGRGEQFF. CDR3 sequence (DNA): TGTGCCAGCGGTTCTAGCGGGAGAGGTGAGCAGTTCTTC.